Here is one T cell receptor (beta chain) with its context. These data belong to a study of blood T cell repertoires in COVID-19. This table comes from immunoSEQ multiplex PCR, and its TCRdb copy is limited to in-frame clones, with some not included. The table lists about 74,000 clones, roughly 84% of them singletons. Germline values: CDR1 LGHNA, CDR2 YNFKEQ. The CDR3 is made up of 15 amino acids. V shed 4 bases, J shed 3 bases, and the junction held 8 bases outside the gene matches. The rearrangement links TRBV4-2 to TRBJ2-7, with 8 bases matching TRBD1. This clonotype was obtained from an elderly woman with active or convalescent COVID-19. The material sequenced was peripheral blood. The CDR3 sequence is CASSLGEGQGYEQYF. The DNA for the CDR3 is TGTGCCAGCAGCCTGGGGGAAGGACAGGGCTACGAGCAGTACTTC.